This T cell receptor (beta chain) is drawn from a study of blood T cell repertoires in COVID-19. Turning to the study itself: The samples span acute and convalescent COVID-19 from the United States, Italy and Spain. Sources were T cells, B-cell-depleted T cells, or PBMCs; the material itself was cDNA or gDNA.

The CDR3 runs 14 residues. Germline values: CDR1 KGHSY, CDR2 FQNENV. The V gene lost 4 bases and the J gene lost 8 bases, with 14 bases spanning the gap. Under the authors' procedure: Estimates of nucleated cell counts were drawn from the amplification of reference gene primers. Using immunoSEQ multiplex PCR, the repertoire was profiled, and TCRdb retains in-frame clones only, with some absent. V and J calls and clone size follow that table, whereas D and trimming were derived from the DNA. Of around 65,000 clones listed, 82% are singletons. The receptor comes from a man older than 75 with active COVID-19. The rearrangement links TRBV16 to TRBJ1-4, with unresolved D. What was sequenced was peripheral blood. The CDR3 is CASSRSAGGEKLFF. The CDR3 nucleotides read TGTGCCAGCAGCCGGTCGGCAGGAGGGGAAAAACTGTTTTTT.